This paragraph covers one T cell receptor (beta chain) sequence. This entry belongs to a study of blood T cell repertoires in COVID-19. In the study overall: There were acute and convalescent COVID-19 samples, and they came from the United States, Italy and Spain.

Under the authors' procedure: Reference gene primer amplification yielded estimated nucleated cell counts. Profiling relied on immunoSEQ multiplex PCR, and the TCRdb table lists in-frame clones only, not all of them. V and J calls and clone size are as listed in that table; D and trimming were resolved from the DNA. The sample includes some 240,000 clones, about 86% of them seen just once. This study enrolled people aged roughly 18 to 90 from under 25 US geographic areas. Participants were placed into cohorts based on the clinical history they reported. V trimming: 6 bases; J trimming: 5 bases; junction bases outside the gene matches: 7. Germline CDR1 KGHSH, CDR2 LQKENI. CDR3 length equals 15 residues.

This TCR was sampled from a woman in her 40s with acute COVID-19. The rearrangement joins TRBV18 to TRBJ2-5; 12 nucleotides align to TRBD2. Specimen: PBMCs or T cells enriched from blood (not recorded which). DNA for the CDR3: TGTGCCAGCTCGGAAACTAGCGGGAGGTTGGAGACCCAGTACTTC. Translation: CASSETSGRLETQYF.